This T cell receptor beta chain was sequenced during a study of read filtering for tumor transcriptome and immune sequencing. V was cut by 0 bases and J by 6 bases, with 4 bases left in between. CDR1 GTSNPN and CDR2 SVGIG come from the germline V gene (reference sequence). This CDR3 has 11 amino acids. From 300 to 450 ng of RNA, a library with molecular barcoded alpha/delta and beta/gamma adaptors was made. TCRdb fed the reads into MiXCR, producing one record per CDR3 protein. This table holds 25,000 to 35,000 distinct CDR3 sequences, around 14% found once. In this sample, this clonotype turned up many times.

This clonotype was sampled from a donor at least 40 years old with multiple myeloma. Sequences were obtained from a population of CD138-negative cells sorted from bone marrow. This chain links TRBV30 with TRBJ2-3, with D hard to call. The CDR3 spells CAWSVGDTQYF. The CDR3 DNA reads TGTGCCTGGAGTGTGGGGGATACGCAGTATTTT.